This T cell receptor (beta chain) came from a study of CXCR3-negative and CXCR3-positive naive CD8 T cells. With UMI labels, 5' RACE was used to prepare the TRB cDNA libraries. Reprocessing the 5' RACE reads, TCRdb reports a single entry for every CDR3 protein and omits DNA. Here the sample table reports tens of thousands of distinct CDR3 sequences. The CDR3 covers 13 residues. Germline loops: CDR1 SGDLS, CDR2 YYNGEE. As for this clonotype: Its antigen remains unidentified.

Triplicates of 300,000 or so cells were sorted from each CD8+ T cell subset. The authors gated naive CD8+ T cells as CD45RO-CCR7+CD27+CD95-. Regarding the study as a whole: Memory CD8+ T cell repertoires were far less diverse than both naive subsets. TRB CDR3s of CXCR3-positive naive cells were more hydrophobic than those of CXCR3-negative naive cells. In naive cells, CXCR3-negative and CXCR3-positive subsets had similar TRBV-TRBJ usage; memory cells differed.

This sequence originates from a human donor in good health. Some clones in this sample may be carry-over from other donors' samples. The sequenced sample consisted of naive CXCR3+ CD8+ T cells from blood. The subset is: CD45RO-CCR7+CD27+CD95- naive CD8+ T cells expressing CXCR3 (TNR3+). The rearrangement joins TRBV9 to TRBJ2-7. CDR3 region: CASSVEGRYEQYF.